This T cell receptor beta chain was identified during a study of blood T cell repertoires in COVID-19. Study background: From T cells, B-cell-depleted T cells, or PBMCs came the material, which was cDNA or gDNA.

Under the authors' procedure: Reference gene primer amplification gave estimated nucleated cell counts. The method was immunoSEQ multiplex PCR; TCRdb's version includes in-frame clones alone and lacks a portion of them. The D gene and trimming were derived from the DNA, and the V and J assignments and clone size from that table. This sample yields some 130,000 clones, of which 70% to 80% are seen a single time; 10% to 14% belongs to the top ten. J lost 6 bases, V lost 1 base, and 18 bases had no gene match. Germline V lookup: CDR1 MNHNS, CDR2 SASEGT. The CDR3 spans 19 residues. The chain combines TRBV6-1 with TRBJ1-1; 9 bases match TRBD1. The specimen was peripheral blood. The clonotype was recovered from a human donor in a cohort sampled during active COVID-19. The CDR3 loop is CASSEGPPGQGFPGAEAFF. CDR3 nucleotides: TGTGCCAGCAGTGAAGGACCCCCGGGACAGGGTTTTCCGGGTGCTGAAGCTTTCTTT.